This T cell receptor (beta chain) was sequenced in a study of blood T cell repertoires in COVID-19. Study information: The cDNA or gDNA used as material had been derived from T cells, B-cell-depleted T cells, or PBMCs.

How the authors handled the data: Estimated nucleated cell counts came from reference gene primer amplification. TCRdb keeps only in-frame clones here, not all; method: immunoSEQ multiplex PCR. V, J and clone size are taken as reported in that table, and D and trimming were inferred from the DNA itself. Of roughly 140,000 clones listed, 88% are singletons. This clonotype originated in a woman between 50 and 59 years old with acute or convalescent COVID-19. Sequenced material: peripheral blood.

This CDR3 is CASSPQRHPEKLFF. The CDR3 bases are TGTGCCAGCTCACCACAAAGACACCCTGAAAAACTGTTTTTT. The chain combines TRBV18 with TRBJ1-4, with D hard to call. The CDR3 is 14 amino acids. Per the germline V gene, CDR1 is KGHSH and CDR2 is LQKENI. V lost 1 base, J lost 7 bases, and 10 bases lay in between.